The 28 T cell receptor beta chains in this list originate from one sample, sequenced in a study of blood T cell repertoires in COVID-19. Profiled with immunoSEQ multiplex PCR; TCRdb holds only in-frame clones, not every one. Here the sample spans 150,000 or so clones, approximately 84% being singletons. The sequencing sample was made of peripheral blood. The receptors were sampled from a middle-aged man who had recovered from COVID-19.

This clone has just one count. The chain employs TRBV7-9 and TRBJ1-4; D unclear. Trimming shortened V by 5 bases and J by 4 bases, and 14 bases separated the two germline ends. The CDR3 has 15 residues. Germline CDR1 and CDR2: SEHNR and FQNEAQ (reference sequence). The CDR3 protein is CASSPEGFINEKLFF. DNA of the CDR3: TGTGCCAGCAGCCCAGAGGGTTTTATTAATGAAAAACTGTTTTTT. Full variable domain (rest looked up from reference TRBV7-9 and TRBJ1-4): DTGVSQNPRHKITKRGQNVTFRCDPISEHNRLYWYRQTLGQGPEFLTYFQNEAQLEKSRLLSDRFSAERPKGSFSTLEIQRTEQGDSAMYLCASSPEGFINEKLFFGSGTQLSVL.

The rearrangement uses TRBV9 and TRBJ2-1, with TRBD2 identical over 7 bases. The CDR3 is 17 residues long. V gave up 0 bases and J gave up 8 bases; unmatched junction bases: 14. Germline V CDR1 and CDR2: SGDLS, YYNGEE. This chain's CDR3 is CASSVGHGAGIIHEQFF. The CDR3 region has the DNA TGTGCCAGCAGCGTAGGTCACGGAGCGGGGATTATTCATGAGCAGTTCTTC.

The chain links TRBV27 to TRBJ2-7, with D perhaps matching TRBD2 (6 bases). Trimming left V 6 bases short and J 3 bases short, with 12 bases between. Per germline, CDR1 MNHEY and CDR2 SMNVEV (reference sequence). CDR3 length equals 13 residues. CDR3 in amino acids: CASSGTLDYEQYF. The CDR3 region has the DNA TGTGCCAGCAGCGGGACTCTTGACTACGAGCAGTACTTC.

The chain employs TRBV19 and TRBJ1-5, with TRBD1 matching 7 bases. The CDR3 consists of 13 residues. Germline V CDR1 and CDR2: LNHDA, SQIVND (reference sequence). The V segment lost 6 bases and the J segment 5 bases; nucleotides outside the gene matches: 4. The CDR3 nucleotides read TGTGCCAGTAGCGGGACAGTTCATCAGCCCCAGCATTTT. It translates to CASSGTVHQPQHF.

The chain has TRBV28 and TRBJ1-1; perhaps TRBD1 as D (6 bases). Germline V CDR1 and CDR2: MDHEN, SYDVKM. The germline V and J ends were trimmed by 6 bases and 0 bases, with 11 bases remaining between them. This CDR3 is 14 amino acids long. In DNA form, the CDR3 reads TGTGCCAGCAGACAGGGACGGGTGAACACTGAAGCTTTCTTT. Encoded protein: CASRQGRVNTEAFF. Together with reference TRBV28 and TRBJ1-1, the CDR3 gives the full variable domain: DVKVTQSSRYLVKRTGEKVFLECVQDMDHENMFWYRQDPGLGLRLIYFSYDVKMKEKGDIPEGYSVSREKKERFSLILESASTNQTSMYLCASRQGRVNTEAFFGQGTRLTVV.

The rearrangement links TRBV3-1 (or the pseudogene TRBV3-2) to TRBJ1-4, with TRBD1 as a possible D gene (6 bases). Germline-derived CDR1 and CDR2 are LGHDT and YNNKEL (reference sequence). This CDR3 contains 16 residues. Trimming pared 11 bases from V and 11 bases from J, leaving 30 bases between. CDR3 in amino acids: CAPPVLLGHPLCKLFF. The CDR3 DNA reads as TGTGCCCCCCCTGTTCTCTTGGGACATCCTTTGTGCAAACTGTTTTTT.

The rearrangement joins TRBV7-3 to TRBJ2-2; 7 bases align to TRBD2. V lost 4 bases to trimming and J lost 4 bases; unmatched junction nucleotides: 12. From germline, CDR1 is SGHTA and CDR2 FQGTGA. The CDR3 has 17 amino acids. As DNA, the CDR3 is TGTGCCAGCAGCTATTCCAACCGGCTAGCGGCCACCGGGGAGCTGTTTTTT. Translating it yields CASSYSNRLAATGELFF.

This clone occurred a few times. The rearrangement joins TRBV2 to TRBJ1-1, with a possible D match to TRBD1 (6 bases). The CDR3 covers 13 residues. Germline lookup yields CDR1 SNHLY and CDR2 FYNNEI. The germline V and J ends were trimmed by 4 bases and 3 bases, with 9 bases remaining between them. The CDR3 bases are TGTGCCAGCAGTGTAGACAGGCACACTGAAGCTTTCTTT. It yields the protein CASSVDRHTEAFF.

The rearrangement joins TRBV2 to TRBJ2-7, with 7 bases fitting TRBD2. This CDR3 has 14 residues. Germline V lookup: CDR1 SNHLY, CDR2 FYNNEI. The V gene end was trimmed by 3 bases and the J gene end by 2 bases; junction bases not matched to a gene: 4. Here the CDR3 reads CASSDRAGPYEQYF. The CDR3 DNA reads TGTGCCAGCAGTGACCGAGCGGGGCCCTACGAGCAGTACTTC.

The chain is built from TRBV7-2 and TRBJ2-7, with 10 bases that match TRBD2. The CDR3 runs 17 residues. V lost 3 bases to trimming and J lost 5 bases; unmatched junction nucleotides: 13. Germline V lookup: CDR1 SGHTA, CDR2 FQGNSA. The CDR3, as DNA: TGTGCCAGCAGCTTTCTGGGTCTGCTAGCGGGAGCCAACGAGCAGTACTTC. Translated, it gives CASSFLGLLAGANEQYF.

The count of this clone is one. The chain combines TRBV24-1 with TRBJ1-5; D is undetermined. The CDR3 consists of 15 residues. Germline-derived CDR1 and CDR2 are KGHDR and SFDVKD. V lost 11 bases and J 0 bases, leaving 16 bases between the germline ends. For the CDR3, the DNA is TGTGCCATCCGGGAAATAGAGAATAGCAATCAGCCCCAGCATTTT. Translation: CAIREIENSNQPQHF.

This clone was picked up a small number of times. The V and J genes are TRBV11-2 and TRBJ1-2; TRBD1 is a possible D gene (5 bases). CDR3 length: 14 residues. Germline CDR1 and CDR2: SGHAT and FQNNGV. V shed 1 base and J shed 4 bases, with 10 bases lying between them. CDR3 loop: CASSLGRGVYGYTF. The DNA for the CDR3 is TGTGCCAGCAGCTTAGGCCGGGGGGTCTATGGCTACACCTTC.

In its sample, this clone was seen a few times. The chain couples TRBV28 to TRBJ1-2, with D unresolved. The CDR3 contains 11 residues. V shed 4 bases and J shed 6 bases, with 6 bases lying between them. Germline assignment: CDR1 MDHEN and CDR2 SYDVKM. CDR3 sequence: CASSSYDGYTF. DNA of the CDR3: TGTGCCAGCAGTTCTTATGATGGCTACACCTTC.

This rearrangement joins TRBV6-1 to TRBJ1-1; D is unclear. V was pared by 0 bases and J by 4 bases, with 9 bases between. The CDR3 consists of 14 residues. Germline V CDR1 and CDR2: MNHNS, SASEGT. In nucleotides, the CDR3 is TGTGCCAGCAGTGAAGCTCGGGGTACCACTGAAGCTTTCTTT. This sequence encodes CASSEARGTTEAFF.

The J gene is TRBJ1-2, the V gene TRBV3-1 (or the pseudogene TRBV3-2); TRBD1 agrees at 7 bases. This CDR3 has 17 amino acids. Germline CDR1 and CDR2: LGHDT and YNNKEL (reference sequence). The J segment lost 10 bases and the V segment lost 2 bases, leaving 19 bases of the junction unmatched. The CDR3 coding sequence is TGTGCCAGCAGCCAACTGGGACAGCCAAAGAAGAGAAGTTTCTACACCTTC. It is translated as CASSQLGQPKKRSFYTF.

The chain employs TRBV12-3 or TRBV12-4 and TRBJ2-1; D perhaps matches TRBD2 (6 bases). V was cut by 7 bases and J by 6 bases, with 13 bases left in between. The length of the CDR3 is 13 residues. CDR3 region: CASTQGLINEQFF. Written as DNA, the CDR3 is TGTGCCAGCACCCAGGGACTGATCAATGAGCAGTTCTTC.

This clone showed up just once. The chain recombines TRBV10-3 with TRBJ2-7; 7 nucleotides line up with TRBD1. The trim removed 11 bases at V and 2 bases at J, leaving 15 bases unmatched. The CDR3 sequence is 15 residues long. Per germline, CDR1 ENHRY and CDR2 SYGVKD. Here the CDR3 DNA reads TGTGCCGCCCAAGGGTCCGGGACAGTAACCTACGAGCAGTACTTC. Translated: CAAQGSGTVTYEQYF.

The rearrangement uses TRBV4-3 and TRBJ1-4; D is undetermined. Germline-derived CDR1 and CDR2 are LGHNA and YSLEER. V dropped 0 bases and J dropped 10 bases, with 9 bases sitting between them. The length of the CDR3 is 13 residues. CDR3 protein: CASSQDPVGKLFF. Here the CDR3 DNA reads TGCGCCAGCAGCCAAGATCCCGTCGGAAAACTGTTTTTT.

V is TRBV7-9 and J is TRBJ2-3, with 7 bases fitting TRBD2. The V gene's germline CDR1 is SEHNR and CDR2 FQNEAQ (reference sequence). Trimming took 10 bases from V and 8 from J; bases not matched to a gene: 18. This CDR3 comprises 15 residues. In DNA form, the CDR3 reads TGTGCCACGTCCCTGATGCGGGAGCCGGAAATTACGCAGTATTTT. This translates into CATSLMREPEITQYF.

The rearrangement joins TRBV10-3 to TRBJ2-6; tentative D call: TRBD1 (7 bases). Germline V gene sequence: CDR1 ENHRY, CDR2 SYGVKD. V shed 9 bases and J shed 2 bases, with 14 bases lying between them. This CDR3 has 15 residues. The CDR3 sequence is CAIGQGGTGANVLTF. The CDR3 region has the DNA TGTGCCATAGGCCAGGGGGGAACTGGGGCCAACGTCCTGACTTTC.

The J gene is TRBJ2-7, the V gene TRBV11-3, with TRBD2 identical over 11 bases. Unmatched junction bases numbered 5, after V lost 0 bases and J lost 4 bases. The CDR3 contains 16 residues. Germline V CDR1 and CDR2: SGHNT, YENEEA. This chain's CDR3 is CASSLDASGRRYEQYF. The CDR3 nucleotides are TGTGCCAGCAGCTTAGATGCTAGCGGGAGGAGGTACGAGCAGTACTTC.

The chain recombines TRBV6-6 with TRBJ2-3; 7 bases are a match to TRBD2. Germline V gene data show CDR1 as MNHNY and CDR2 as SVGAGI (reference sequence). CDR3 length: 14 residues. After removal of 6 bases from V and 4 bases from J, the junction contained 7 bases not matched to a gene. CDR3 sequence (DNA): TGTGCCAGCAGACTAGCGTCCGGCGCAGATACGCAGTATTTT. It yields the protein CASRLASGADTQYF.

The chain joins TRBV7-9 to TRBJ1-2; D is undetermined. Germline V gene sequence: CDR1 SEHNR, CDR2 FQNEAQ (reference sequence). This CDR3 has 13 residues. Trimming pared 1 base from V and 7 bases from J, leaving 10 bases between. CDR3 sequence: CASSLGQNPGYTF. The CDR3 region has the DNA TGTGCCAGCAGCTTAGGTCAGAACCCTGGCTACACCTTC.

The chain has TRBV4-3 and TRBJ1-2; perhaps TRBD1 as D (5 bases). The CDR3 runs 16 residues. CDR1 and CDR2 (germline): LGHNA, YSLEER. The V gene lost 1 base and the J gene lost 4 bases, with 16 bases spanning the gap. As DNA, the CDR3 is TGCGCCAGCAGCCAAGGTTTTGACAGAAAGCGCTATGGCTACACCTTC. Protein: CASSQGFDRKRYGYTF.

The rearrangement joins TRBV24-1 to TRBJ2-7, with 11 positions matching TRBD1. The CDR3 runs to 15 residues. The junction had 4 bases not matched to a gene; V was cut back by 4 bases and J by 3 bases. Germline V gene lookup returns CDR1 KGHDR and CDR2 SFDVKD. The CDR3 protein is CATSEGGQGGYEQYF. Here the CDR3 DNA reads TGTGCCACCAGTGAAGGGGGACAGGGGGGCTACGAGCAGTACTTC.

This clone turned up a few times. The V and J genes are TRBV5-1 and TRBJ2-7; TRBD1 aligns across 9 bases. The CDR3 loop spans 17 amino acids. CDR1 is SGHRS, CDR2 YFSETQ, per germline. The V gene end was trimmed by 3 bases and the J gene end by 1 base; junction bases not matched to a gene: 11. The CDR3 loop is CASSWTTGTGRSYEQYF. The CDR3 DNA reads TGCGCCAGCAGCTGGACAACCGGGACAGGGAGGTCCTACGAGCAGTACTTC.

The rearrangement joins TRBV4-3 to TRBJ1-4, with D hard to call. CDR3 length equals 16 residues. From germline, CDR1 is LGHNA and CDR2 YSLEER. V dropped 0 bases and J dropped 6 bases, with 14 bases sitting between them. CDR3 residues: CASSQDPRGQDEKLFF. DNA for the CDR3: TGCGCCAGCAGCCAAGACCCTCGGGGTCAGGATGAAAAACTGTTTTTT.

This clone occurred a few times. This chain connects TRBV6-6 to TRBJ1-6; possible D gene TRBD1, 6 bases. The CDR3 loop spans 16 amino acids. Trimming stripped 7 bases from V and 7 bases from J, with 20 bases between. CDR1 MNHNY and CDR2 SVGAGI come from the germline V gene (reference sequence). The DNA for the CDR3 is TGTGCCAGCAACCCTCGCCCTCGGGGGGCGAATTCACCCCTCCACTTT. Its protein product is CASNPRPRGANSPLHF.